This entry lists 5 T cell receptor beta chains sequenced from one sample in a study of cytotoxic CD8 clonotypes in ibrutinib-treated CLL. Only in-frame clones appear in the TCRdb table, and some are missing; sequencing was by immunoSEQ multiplex PCR. The sample gives 90,000 to 100,000 clones, around 73% of which show up once; around 30% is in the top ten. The sample consisted of PBMCs, taken after 12 months of ibrutinib treatment. The receptors shown here come from a human donor with chronic lymphocytic leukemia.

V gene TRBV5-4 combines with J gene TRBJ1-2, with D unclear. Germline assignment: CDR1 SGHNT and CDR2 YYREEE (reference sequence). The ends were cut back, 5 bases at V and 4 bases at J, with 15 bases in the middle. CDR3 size: 14 residues. The CDR3 spells CASSKDQNPYGYTF. DNA of the CDR3: TGTGCCAGCAGTAAAGATCAGAACCCCTATGGCTACACCTTC.

The chain joins TRBV6-1 to TRBJ2-4; perhaps TRBD2 as D (6 bases). CDR3 length: 15 amino acids. Between the trimmed V and J ends, which lost 7 bases and 9 bases, there was a span of 22 bases. Germline CDR1 is MNHNS and CDR2 is SASEGT. The CDR3 region is CASTRGTLGDGIQYF. The CDR3 coding sequence is TGTGCCAGCACCAGAGGGACTCTAGGGGACGGCATTCAGTACTTC.

CDR3 DNA: TGTGCTAGTGGTTTGACGGCAGAAAAACTGTTTTTT. It specifies CASGLTAEKLFF. V is TRBV12-5 and J is TRBJ1-4; the D is unclear. V lost 2 bases and J lost 8, with 6 bases in between. From germline, CDR1 is LGHNT and CDR2 FRNRAP. The CDR3 loop spans 12 amino acids.

This clone was counted between two and nine times. J is TRBJ1-6 and V is TRBV4-2, with TRBD1 matching over 7 bases. The V gene's germline CDR1 is LGHNA and CDR2 YNFKEQ. Unmatched junction bases numbered 5, after V lost 3 bases and J lost 6 bases. The CDR3 covers 15 residues. CDR3 in DNA: TGTGCCAGCAGCCACCTAGGGGGCCTTAATTCACCCCTCCACTTT. It translates to CASSHLGGLNSPLHF.

There are a few counts of this clone. V gene TRBV5-1 combines with J gene TRBJ1-5, with a weak D call TRBD1 (5 bases). Trimming took off 1 base at V and 2 bases at J, with 22 bases between the two ends. The CDR3 covers 19 residues. Per the germline V gene, CDR1 is SGHRS and CDR2 is YFSETQ. The CDR3 bases are TGCGCCAGCAGCTTGAGACTCCCATGGGGCCTTAATGGCAATCAGCCCCAGCATTTT. Protein product: CASSLRLPWGLNGNQPQHF.